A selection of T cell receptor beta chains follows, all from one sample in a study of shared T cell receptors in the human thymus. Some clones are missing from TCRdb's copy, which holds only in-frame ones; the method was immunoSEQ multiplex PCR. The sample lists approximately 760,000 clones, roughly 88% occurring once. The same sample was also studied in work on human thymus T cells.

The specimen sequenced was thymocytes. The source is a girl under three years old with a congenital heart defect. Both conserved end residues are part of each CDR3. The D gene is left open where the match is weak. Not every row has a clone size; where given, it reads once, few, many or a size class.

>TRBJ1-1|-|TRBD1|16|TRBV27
TGTGCCAGCAGTCCACTCGGACAGGGGAAGAACACTGAAGCTTTCTTT
CASSPLGQGKNTEAFF
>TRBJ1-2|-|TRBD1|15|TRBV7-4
TGTGCCAGCATCCCCCCGGCAGGGGGCCTGTATGGCTACACCTTC
CASIPPAGGLYGYTF
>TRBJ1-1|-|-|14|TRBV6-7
TGTGCCAGCAGTTACTGGGGGGGCTGCACTGAAGCTTTCTTT
CASSYWGGCTEAFF
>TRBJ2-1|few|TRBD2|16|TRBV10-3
TGTGCCATCCTCACCGGACTAGCGGGGGGGGACAATGAGCAGTTCTTC
CAILTGLAGGDNEQFF
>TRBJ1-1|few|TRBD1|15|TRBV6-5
TGTGCCAGCAGTTACTCGAAACAGGGGGGGACTGAAGCTTTCTTT
CASSYSKQGGTEAFF
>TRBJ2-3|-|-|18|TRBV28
TGTGCCAGCAGCCCTCACGCGGGACGGACAACTAGCACAGATACGCAGTATTTT
CASSPHAGRTTSTDTQYF
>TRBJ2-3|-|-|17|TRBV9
TGTGCCAGCAGCGTAGCTAGTACGCGGGTGATGGCAAATACGCAGTATTTT
CASSVASTRVMANTQYF
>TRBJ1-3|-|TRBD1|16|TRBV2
TGTGCCAGCAGGGGACAGGGGATAAGCTCTGGAAACACCATATATTTT
CASRGQGISSGNTIYF
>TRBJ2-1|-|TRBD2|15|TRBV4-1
TGCGCCAGCAGCCACGGGTCGACTAGCGTGTATGAGCAGTTCTTC
CASSHGSTSVYEQFF
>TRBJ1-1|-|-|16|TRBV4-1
TGCGCCAGCAGCCAAGTGGTTCGGGGGTGGTACACTGAAGCTTTCTTT
CASSQVVRGWYTEAFF
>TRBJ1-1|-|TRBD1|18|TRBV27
TGTGCCAGCAGTTTAGTCAGCCTAAGGACAGGGTTGAACACTGAAGCTTTCTTT
CASSLVSLRTGLNTEAFF
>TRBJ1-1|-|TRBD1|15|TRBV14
TGTGCCAGCAGCCAAGTGGGGACAGGGAAGACTGAAGCTTTCTTT
CASSQVGTGKTEAFF
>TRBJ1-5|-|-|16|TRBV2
TGTGCCAGCAGTCGAGACAGACCCTTTAGCAATCAGCCCCAGCATTTT
CASSRDRPFSNQPQHF
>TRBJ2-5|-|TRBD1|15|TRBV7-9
TGTGCCAGCAGCACCAGGGACAGGGATGAAGAGACCCAGTACTTC
CASSTRDRDEETQYF
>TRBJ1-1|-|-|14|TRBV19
TGTGCCAGTAGTATTCAGAGAGGGGGCACTGAAGCTTTCTTT
CASSIQRGGTEAFF
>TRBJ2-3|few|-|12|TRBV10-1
TGCGCCAGCAGTGAGGAGACAGATACGCAGTATTTT
CASSEETDTQYF
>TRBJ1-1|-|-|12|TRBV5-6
TGTGCTTCGGTCGGGGGGGACACTGAAGCTTTCTTT
CASVGGDTEAFF
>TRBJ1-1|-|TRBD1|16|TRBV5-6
TGTGCCAGCAGCCCAGACAGGGGAATAGGGAACACTGAAGCTTTCTTT
CASSPDRGIGNTEAFF
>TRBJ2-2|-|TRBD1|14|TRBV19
TGTGCCAGTACCGGACAGGAGAACACCGGGGAGCTGTTTTTT
CASTGQENTGELFF
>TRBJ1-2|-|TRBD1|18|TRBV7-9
TGTGCCAGCAGCTCCCCCCCCCAAACAGGGGTCGCCCACTATGGCTACACCTTC
CASSSPPQTGVAHYGYTF
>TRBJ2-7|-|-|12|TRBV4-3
TGCGCCAGCAGCCAAGATAGGGGCGAGCAGTACTTC
CASSQDRGEQYF
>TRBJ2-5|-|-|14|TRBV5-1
TGCGCCAGCGGACAGAGGGGCCGGGTGGAGACCCAGTACTTC
CASGQRGRVETQYF
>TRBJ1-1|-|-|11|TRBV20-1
TGCAGTGCTCCGGGGGAAACTGAAGCTTTCTTT
CSAPGETEAFF
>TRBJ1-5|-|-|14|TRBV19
TGTGCCACCAAACAGGACCTTTACAATCAGCCCCAGCATTTT
CATKQDLYNQPQHF
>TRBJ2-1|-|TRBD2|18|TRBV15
TGTGCCACCAGCAGAACAACTAGCGGGGGGCGATTATACAATGAGCAGTTCTTC
CATSRTTSGGRLYNEQFF
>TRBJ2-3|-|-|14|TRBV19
TGTGCCAGTACCGCTGAGGGTTGGGGAGATACGCAGTATTTT
CASTAEGWGDTQYF
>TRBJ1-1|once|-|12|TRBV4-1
TGCGCCAGCAGCCCCAGAGGATCTGAAGCTTTCTTT
CASSPRGSEAFF
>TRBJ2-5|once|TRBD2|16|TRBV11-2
TGTGCCAGCAGCTTACAAATAGCGGGGGGTCCGGAGACCCAGTACTTC
CASSLQIAGGPETQYF
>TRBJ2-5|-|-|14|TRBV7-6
TGTGCCAGCAGCTTAGGTGTCAGGGGAGAGACCCAGTACTTC
CASSLGVRGETQYF
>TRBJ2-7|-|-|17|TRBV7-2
TGTGCCAGCAGCTTATCACAGCGGGCCCACCCGATACTCGAGCAGTACTTC
CASSLSQRAHPILEQYF
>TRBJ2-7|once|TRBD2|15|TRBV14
TGTGCCAGCAGCCAAGCTCGCGGGGGAAGCTACGAGCAGTACTTC
CASSQARGGSYEQYF
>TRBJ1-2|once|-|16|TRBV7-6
TGTGCCAGCAGCGCAGGGACACCCGGGGGGACCTATGGCTACACCTTC
CASSAGTPGGTYGYTF
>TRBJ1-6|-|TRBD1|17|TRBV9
TGTGCCAGCAGCGTAGGAGACAGGGGGCCATTTAGTTCACCCCTCCACTTT
CASSVGDRGPFSSPLHF
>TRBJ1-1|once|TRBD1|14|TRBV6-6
TGTGCCAGCAGTTGGACAGGGGACGGAACTGAAGCTTTCTTT
CASSWTGDGTEAFF
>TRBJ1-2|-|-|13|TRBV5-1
TGCGCCAGCAGCAAAGGGGTGGGGGCTGGCTACACCTTC
CASSKGVGAGYTF